This T cell receptor beta chain derives from a study of T cell responses to AZD1222 COVID-19 vaccine. This clone has a single count. Germline-derived CDR1 and CDR2 are SGHRS and YFSETQ. V was cut by 3 bases and J by 1 base, with 10 bases left in between. The CDR3 runs to 14 residues. This table comes from immunoSEQ multiplex PCR, and its TCRdb copy is limited to in-frame clones, with some not included. Among about 75,000 clones listed, around 86% were seen once. This chain links TRBV5-1 with TRBJ1-1; the D is unclear. The input for sequencing was peripheral blood, taken 28 days after the second AZD1222 dose. The sequence came from an adult who received the AZD1222 COVID-19 vaccine. The CDR3 DNA is TGCGCCAGCAGCTCTCTGACGGCGAACACTGAAGCTTTCTTT. Translation: CASSSLTANTEAFF.